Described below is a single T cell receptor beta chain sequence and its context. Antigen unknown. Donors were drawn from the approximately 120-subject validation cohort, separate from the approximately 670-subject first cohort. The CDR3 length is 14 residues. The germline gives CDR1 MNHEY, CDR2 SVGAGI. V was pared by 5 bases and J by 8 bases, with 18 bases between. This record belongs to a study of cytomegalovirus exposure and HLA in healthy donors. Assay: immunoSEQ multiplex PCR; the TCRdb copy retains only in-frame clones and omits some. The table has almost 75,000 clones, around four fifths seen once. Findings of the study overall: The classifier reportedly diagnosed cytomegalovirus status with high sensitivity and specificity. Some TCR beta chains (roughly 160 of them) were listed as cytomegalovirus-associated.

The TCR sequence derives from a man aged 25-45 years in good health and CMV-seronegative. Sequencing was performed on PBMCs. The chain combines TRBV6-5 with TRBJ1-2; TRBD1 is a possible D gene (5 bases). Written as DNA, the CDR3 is TGTGCCAGCAGTAATCCGGGACCCCGGGGGGGCTACACCTTC. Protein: CASSNPGPRGGYTF.